This is a list of T cell receptor beta chains from one sample in a study of blood T cell repertoires in COVID-19. Sequencing used immunoSEQ multiplex PCR; TCRdb keeps in-frame clones, though not all of them. The repertoire holds some 250,000 clones, approximately 87% seen once, with roughly 6.3% in the top ten. Sequences were obtained from peripheral blood. The receptors were gathered from a man aged 60 to 75 with acute or convalescent COVID-19. The CDR3 runs from the conserved cysteine through the conserved F or W. D genes are given only for firm matches.

CDR3 protein: CASSWDSGSGTSNQPQHF; D gene: TRBD1; V gene: TRBV6-2/TRBV6-3; J gene: TRBJ1-5
CDR3 protein: CASSLSQGRGRQSPLHF; D gene: TRBD1; V gene: TRBV28; J gene: TRBJ1-6
CDR3 protein: CASSLWRADKPQHF; D gene: -; V gene: TRBV5-5; J gene: TRBJ1-5
CDR3 protein: CASSPAEATQYF; D gene: -; V gene: TRBV5-1; J gene: TRBJ2-5
CDR3 protein: CASSGQGALEAFF; D gene: TRBD1; V gene: TRBV19; J gene: TRBJ1-1
CDR3 protein: CASSLSGTNTGELFF; D gene: -; V gene: TRBV11-2; J gene: TRBJ2-2
CDR3 protein: CASSLTLGGGTGELFF; D gene: -; V gene: TRBV7-3; J gene: TRBJ2-2
CDR3 protein: CASSSSARTGELFF; D gene: -; V gene: TRBV6-6; J gene: TRBJ2-2
CDR3 protein: CASSWGQTSDTIYF; D gene: TRBD1; V gene: TRBV5-1; J gene: TRBJ1-3
CDR3 protein: CASSYGYGTGLRDTQYF; D gene: TRBD1; V gene: TRBV6-2/TRBV6-3; J gene: TRBJ2-3
CDR3 protein: CASSTTATGGPSPLHF; D gene: TRBD1; V gene: TRBV19; J gene: TRBJ1-6
CDR3 protein: CASGAKQNTEAFF; D gene: -; V gene: TRBV6-5; J gene: TRBJ1-1
CDR3 protein: CASSVIGGSEETQYF; D gene: TRBD2; V gene: TRBV9; J gene: TRBJ2-5
CDR3 protein: CASSPSTGQGSGGYTF; D gene: -; V gene: TRBV7-6; J gene: TRBJ1-2
CDR3 protein: CASSPLRGSSYEQYF; D gene: TRBD1; V gene: TRBV14; J gene: TRBJ2-7
CDR3 protein: CASSPRGTKQETQYF; D gene: TRBD1; V gene: TRBV6-5; J gene: TRBJ2-5
CDR3 protein: CASSLVGGSNTEAFF; D gene: -; V gene: TRBV5-1; J gene: TRBJ1-1
CDR3 protein: CASSYGLSGNNEQFF; D gene: TRBD2; V gene: TRBV6-5; J gene: TRBJ2-1
CDR3 protein: CAISEASGRASEQYF; D gene: TRBD2; V gene: TRBV10-3; J gene: TRBJ2-7
CDR3 protein: CASSIGGSTSTDTQYF; D gene: -; V gene: TRBV19; J gene: TRBJ2-3
CDR3 protein: CASSQETGSTDTQYF; D gene: -; V gene: TRBV3-1/TRBV3-2; J gene: TRBJ2-3
CDR3 protein: CASSIGQGGEKLFF; D gene: TRBD1; V gene: TRBV19; J gene: TRBJ1-4
CDR3 protein: CASSSRTFNTEAFF; D gene: -; V gene: TRBV5-4; J gene: TRBJ1-1
CDR3 protein: CASSFLLAGAGTGELFF; D gene: TRBD2; V gene: TRBV27; J gene: TRBJ2-2
CDR3 protein: CASSQPGLYTGELFF; D gene: TRBD2; V gene: TRBV28; J gene: TRBJ2-2
CDR3 protein: CASSVATGGEQFF; D gene: -; V gene: TRBV9; J gene: TRBJ2-1
CDR3 protein: CASSINDRVLNTEAFF; D gene: TRBD1; V gene: TRBV19; J gene: TRBJ1-1
CDR3 protein: CAWSVPPRGVETQYF; D gene: -; V gene: TRBV30; J gene: TRBJ2-5
CDR3 protein: CASNREGEQFF; D gene: TRBD2; V gene: TRBV6-5; J gene: TRBJ2-1